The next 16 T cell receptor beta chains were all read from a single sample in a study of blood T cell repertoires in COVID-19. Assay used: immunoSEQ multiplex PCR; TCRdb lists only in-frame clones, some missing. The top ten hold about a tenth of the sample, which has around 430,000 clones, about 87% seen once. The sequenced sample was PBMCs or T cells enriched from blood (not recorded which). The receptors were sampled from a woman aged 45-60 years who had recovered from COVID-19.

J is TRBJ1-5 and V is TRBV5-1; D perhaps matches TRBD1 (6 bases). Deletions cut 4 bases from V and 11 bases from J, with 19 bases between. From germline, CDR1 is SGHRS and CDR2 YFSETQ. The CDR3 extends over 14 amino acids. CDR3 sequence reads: CASSPGDRQSTQHF. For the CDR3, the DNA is TGCGCCAGCAGCCCCGGAGACAGGCAATCGACCCAGCATTTT.

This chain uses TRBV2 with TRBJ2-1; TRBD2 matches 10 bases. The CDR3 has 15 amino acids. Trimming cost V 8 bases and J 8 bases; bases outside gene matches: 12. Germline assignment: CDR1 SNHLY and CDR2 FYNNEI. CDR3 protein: CASSAGGITTHEQFF. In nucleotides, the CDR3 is TGTGCCAGCTCAGCGGGGGGGATTACTACACATGAGCAGTTCTTC. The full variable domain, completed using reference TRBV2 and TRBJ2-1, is EPEVTQTPSHQVTQMGQEVILRCVPISNHLYFYWYRQILGQKVEFLVSFYNNEISEKSEIFDDQFSVERPDGSNFTLKIRSTKLEDSAMYFCASSAGGITTHEQFFGPGTRLTVL.

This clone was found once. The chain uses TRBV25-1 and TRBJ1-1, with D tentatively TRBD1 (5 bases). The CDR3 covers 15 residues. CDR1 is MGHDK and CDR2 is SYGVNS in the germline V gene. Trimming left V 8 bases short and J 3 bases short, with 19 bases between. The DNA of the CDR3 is TGTGCCAGCTCCTCCGGGGGTTTACAGTACACTGAAGCTTTCTTT. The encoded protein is CASSSGGLQYTEAFF.

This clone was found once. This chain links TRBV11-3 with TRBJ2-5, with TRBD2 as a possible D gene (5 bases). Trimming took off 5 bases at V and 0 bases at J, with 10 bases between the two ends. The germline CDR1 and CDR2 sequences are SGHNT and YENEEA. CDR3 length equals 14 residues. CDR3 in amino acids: CASSAGGYQETQYF. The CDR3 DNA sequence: TGTGCCAGCAGCGCCGGAGGTTACCAAGAGACCCAGTACTTC.

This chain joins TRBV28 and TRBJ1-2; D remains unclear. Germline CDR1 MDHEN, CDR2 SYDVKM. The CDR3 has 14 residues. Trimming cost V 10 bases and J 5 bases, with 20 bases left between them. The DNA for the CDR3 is TGTGCCACCGATTCGTGGGGAGAGGGATATGGCTACACCTTC. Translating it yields CATDSWGEGYGYTF.

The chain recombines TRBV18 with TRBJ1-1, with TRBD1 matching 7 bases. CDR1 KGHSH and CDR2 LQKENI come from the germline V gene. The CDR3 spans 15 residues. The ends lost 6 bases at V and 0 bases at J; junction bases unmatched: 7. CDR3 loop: CASSREGQMNTEAFF. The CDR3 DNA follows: TGTGCCAGCTCCCGAGAGGGACAGATGAACACTGAAGCTTTCTTT.

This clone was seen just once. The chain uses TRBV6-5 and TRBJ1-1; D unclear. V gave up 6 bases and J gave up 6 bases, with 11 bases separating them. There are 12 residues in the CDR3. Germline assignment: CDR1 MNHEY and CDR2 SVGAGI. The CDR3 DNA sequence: TGTGCCAGCAGCCAAGGAGTATCTGAAGCTTTCTTT. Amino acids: CASSQGVSEAFF.

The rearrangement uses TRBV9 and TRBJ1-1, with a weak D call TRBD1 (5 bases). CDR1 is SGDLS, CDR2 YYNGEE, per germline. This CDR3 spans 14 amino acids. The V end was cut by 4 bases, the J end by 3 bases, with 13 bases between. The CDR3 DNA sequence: TGTGCCAGCAGCCTCTGGGGCCTGGACACTGAAGCTTTCTTT. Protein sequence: CASSLWGLDTEAFF.

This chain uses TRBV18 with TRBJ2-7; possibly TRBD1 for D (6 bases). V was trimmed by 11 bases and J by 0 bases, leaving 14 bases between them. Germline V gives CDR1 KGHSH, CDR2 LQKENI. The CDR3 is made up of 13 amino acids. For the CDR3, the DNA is TGTGCCGGCCGGTCGGACAGCTCCTACGAGCAGTACTTC. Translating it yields CAGRSDSSYEQYF. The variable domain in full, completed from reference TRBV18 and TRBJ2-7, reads NAGVMQNPRHLVRRRGQEARLRCSPMKGHSHVYWYRQLPEEGLKFMVYLQKENIIDESGMPKERFSAEFPKEGPSILRIQQVVRGDSAAYFCAGRSDSSYEQYFGPGTRLTVT.

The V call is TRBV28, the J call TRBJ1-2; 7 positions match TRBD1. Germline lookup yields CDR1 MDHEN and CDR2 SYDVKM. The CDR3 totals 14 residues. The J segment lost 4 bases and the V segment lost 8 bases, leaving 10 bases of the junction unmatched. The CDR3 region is CASEIAGGSYGYTF. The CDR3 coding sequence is TGTGCCAGCGAAATAGCAGGGGGAAGCTATGGCTACACCTTC.

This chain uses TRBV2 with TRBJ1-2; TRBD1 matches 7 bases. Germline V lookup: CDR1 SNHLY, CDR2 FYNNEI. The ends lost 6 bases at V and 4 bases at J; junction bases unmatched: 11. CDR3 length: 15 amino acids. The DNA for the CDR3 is TGTGCCAGCAGGGCCAATTTAGGGGGCCTCTATGGCTACACCTTC. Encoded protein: CASRANLGGLYGYTF.

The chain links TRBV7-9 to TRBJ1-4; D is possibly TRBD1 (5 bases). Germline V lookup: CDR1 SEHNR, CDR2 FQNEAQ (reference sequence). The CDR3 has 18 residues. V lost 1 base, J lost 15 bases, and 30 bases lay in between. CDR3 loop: CASSLVHGWGVRMGRVFF. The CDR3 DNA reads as TGTGCCAGCAGCTTAGTTCACGGTTGGGGGGTCCGCATGGGTAGGGTGTTTTTT.

CDR3 sequence: CASSQDVRPTF. The DNA for the CDR3 is TGTGCCAGCAGCCAAGATGTGCGGCCCACCTTC. The gene calls are TRBV14 and TRBJ1-2; no clear D gene. Trimming shortened V by 0 bases and J by 13 bases, and 9 bases separated the two germline ends. Germline V gene sequence: CDR1 SGHDN, CDR2 FVKESK. The CDR3 totals 11 residues.

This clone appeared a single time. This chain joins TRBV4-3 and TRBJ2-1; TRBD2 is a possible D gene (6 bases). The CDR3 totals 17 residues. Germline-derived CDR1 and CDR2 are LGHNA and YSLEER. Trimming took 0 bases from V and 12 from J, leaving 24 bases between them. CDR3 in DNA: TGCGCCAGCAGCCAAGATCACCCCCGGGACTCCGCCATGGGGCAGTTCTTC. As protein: CASSQDHPRDSAMGQFF.

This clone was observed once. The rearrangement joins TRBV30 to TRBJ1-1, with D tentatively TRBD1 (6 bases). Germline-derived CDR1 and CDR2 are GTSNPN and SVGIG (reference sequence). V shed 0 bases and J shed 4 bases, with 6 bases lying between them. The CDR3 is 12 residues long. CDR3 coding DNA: TGTGCCTGGAGTGTACAGGGCACTGAAGCTTTCTTT. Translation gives CAWSVQGTEAFF.

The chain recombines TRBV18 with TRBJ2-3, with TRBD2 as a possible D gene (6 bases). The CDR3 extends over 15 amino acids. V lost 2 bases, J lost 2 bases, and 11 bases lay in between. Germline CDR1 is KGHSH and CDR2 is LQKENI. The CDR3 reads CASSPFGGNTDTQYF. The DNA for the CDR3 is TGTGCCAGCTCACCATTTGGGGGGAACACAGATACGCAGTATTTT.